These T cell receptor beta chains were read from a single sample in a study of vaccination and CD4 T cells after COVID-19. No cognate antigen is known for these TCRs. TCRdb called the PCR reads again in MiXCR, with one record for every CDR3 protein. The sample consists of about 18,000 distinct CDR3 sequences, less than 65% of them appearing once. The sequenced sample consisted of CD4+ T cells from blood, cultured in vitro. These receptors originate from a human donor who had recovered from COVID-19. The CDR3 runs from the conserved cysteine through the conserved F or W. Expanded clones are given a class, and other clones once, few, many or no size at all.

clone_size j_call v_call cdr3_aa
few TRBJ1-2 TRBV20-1 CSAREGFYGYTF
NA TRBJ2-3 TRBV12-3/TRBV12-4 CASSSRSDTQYF
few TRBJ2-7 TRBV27 CASSSVTSGYEQYF
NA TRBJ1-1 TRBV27 CASRRTGLNTEAFF
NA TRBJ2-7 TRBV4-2 CASSQGGTGYEQYF
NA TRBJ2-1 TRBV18 CASSPPLAGGSEQFF
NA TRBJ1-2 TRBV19 CASTTPPVGYTF
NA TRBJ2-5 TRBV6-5 CASSYLSRSQETQYF
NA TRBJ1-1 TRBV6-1 CASSVDRGWATEAFF
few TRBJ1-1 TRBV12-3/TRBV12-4 CASSPPGGRNTEAFF
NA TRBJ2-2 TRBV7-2 CASSSTGNIGELFF